The present entry profiles one T cell receptor (beta chain) with its context. Per the original methods: Counts of nucleated cells, estimated from reference gene primer amplification, were obtained. Sequencing was performed with immunoSEQ multiplex PCR; in TCRdb, only in-frame clones are kept and a portion is missing. V and J calls and clone size follow that table, whereas D and trimming were derived from the DNA. The sample shows some 64,000 clones, approximately 80% of them seen only once. These data originate in a study of blood T cell repertoires in COVID-19. At the level of the study: Donors in the United States, Italy and Spain gave samples during acute or convalescent COVID-19. Sample material is recorded as cDNA or gDNA derived from T cells, B-cell-depleted T cells, or PBMCs.

The CDR3 has 14 residues. V was clipped by 5 bases and J by 6 bases; unmatched bases: 7. Germline CDR1 is MNHEY and CDR2 is SVGAGI. The receptor's source is a man between 60 and 70 years old with acute or convalescent COVID-19. The rearrangement links TRBV6-5 to TRBJ1-5; 7 nucleotides match TRBD1. Source material: peripheral blood. The CDR3 here is CASSRTGFSQPQHF. CDR3 sequence (DNA): TGTGCCAGCAGTCGGACAGGATTCAGTCAGCCCCAGCATTTT.